This T cell receptor (beta chain) stems from a study of T cells in Graves' hyperthyroidism and ophthalmopathy. This clonotype was counted many times. The source material, RNA transcripts, was used to amplify TCR beta CDR3 regions. A first-round RT-PCR of the TCR CDR3 used the HTBI primer set. MiXCR was run by TCRdb on the multiplex PCR reads, yielding one entry per CDR3 protein. The data contain about 350,000 distinct CDR3 sequences, about 15% of them singletons. Diagnosis rested on symptoms, serum thyroxine and TRAb, thyroid ultrasound, and orbital computed tomography. In germline, CDR1 is SGHTA, CDR2 FQGNSA. This CDR3 is built from 15 residues. Trimming cost V 2 bases and J 4 bases, with 14 bases left between them.

This sequence originates from a woman under 40 with Graves' hyperthyroidism. The specimen sequenced was blood. This rearrangement joins TRBV7-2 to TRBJ1-2, with D perhaps matching TRBD1 (6 bases). The CDR3 loop is CASSLRDTGLYGYTF. The CDR3 DNA reads as TGTGCCAGCAGCTTAAGGGACACGGGCCTCTATGGCTACACCTTC.